A selection of T cell receptor beta chains follows, all from one sample in a study of blood T cells in healthy people across ages. TCRdb re-called the 5' RACE reads with MiXCR, one entry per CDR3 protein. The data hold about 800,000 distinct CDR3 sequences, with 20% to 25% observed a single time. The same specimen was also included in a second study, on T cells of mothers and their children.

Sequencing was carried out using blood. Receptors were obtained from a boy younger than 18 in good health. Each CDR3 is given with its conserved first and last residue. The order of the fields is V gene, D gene, J gene, CDR3 protein. D genes are given only for firm matches.

TRBV7-9	TRBD1	TRBJ2-5	CASSGRGHGETQYF
TRBV12-3/TRBV12-4	.	TRBJ1-5	CASSSGAAGNQPQHF
TRBV5-1	.	TRBJ2-1	CASSLVGAAQGQFF
TRBV21-1	.	TRBJ1-4	CASSKAGGQGTEKLFF
TRBV29-1	TRBD1	.	CSVSVTGGEQYF
TRBV3-1	.	TRBJ1-2	CASSQEKGSGYTF
TRBV20-1	.	TRBJ1-4	CSARHSRANEKLFF
TRBV12-3/TRBV12-4	.	TRBJ2-1	CASSFGPGRTYNEQFF
TRBV7-2	.	TRBJ1-6	CASSSIGGSSYNSPLHF
TRBV20-1	.	TRBJ2-7	CSATSSGSEQYF
TRBV28	.	TRBJ1-4	CASSSLSTGPTNEKLFF
TRBV13	.	TRBJ1-4	CASSYGGTSGNEKLFF
TRBV11-1	TRBD1	TRBJ2-6	CASSSRTGVMSSGANVLTF
TRBV6-4	.	TRBJ2-3	CASSGRLGNTDTQYF
TRBV4-1	TRBD1	TRBJ1-2	CASSPTTGGGYTF
TRBV7-2	.	TRBJ2-3	CASSLVTLRTDTQYF
TRBV2	TRBD2	TRBJ2-2	CASSEGRREKTGELFF
TRBV7-9	.	TRBJ2-2	CASSLLAEHTGELFF
TRBV20-1	.	.	CSARDPRGGGGNEQFF
TRBV12-3/TRBV12-4	.	TRBJ1-2	CASSSPSVVGGYTF
TRBV6-6	TRBD1	TRBJ1-5	CASSSGQGANQPQHF
TRBV15	.	TRBJ1-2	CATSRGLGGGASLANYGYTF
TRBV11-2	.	TRBJ2-2	CASRRALTGELFF
TRBV6-5	.	TRBJ1-3	CGVRTASGNTIYF
TRBV7-9	TRBD2	TRBJ2-5	CASSLGTSGGKYF
TRBV29-1	TRBD2	TRBJ2-3	CSAGLRGAGGPTDTQYF
TRBV3-1	TRBD2	TRBJ2-3	CASSQARGGIDTQYF
TRBV20-1	TRBD2	TRBJ2-7	CSAYGLAGSYEQYF
TRBV19	.	.	CASSIAPGTPNEQFF
TRBV14	TRBD2	TRBJ2-7	CASSPPGGTGLDEQYF